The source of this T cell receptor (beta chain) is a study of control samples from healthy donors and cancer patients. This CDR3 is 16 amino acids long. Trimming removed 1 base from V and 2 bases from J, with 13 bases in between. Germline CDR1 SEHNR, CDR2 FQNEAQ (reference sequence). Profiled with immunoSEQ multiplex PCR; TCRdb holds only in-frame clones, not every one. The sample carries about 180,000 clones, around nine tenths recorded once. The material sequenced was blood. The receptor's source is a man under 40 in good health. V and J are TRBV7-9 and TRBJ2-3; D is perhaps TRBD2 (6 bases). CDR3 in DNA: TGTGCCAGCAGCTTAGATTCGGGACTCCACACAGATACGCAGTATTTT. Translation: CASSLDSGLHTDTQYF.